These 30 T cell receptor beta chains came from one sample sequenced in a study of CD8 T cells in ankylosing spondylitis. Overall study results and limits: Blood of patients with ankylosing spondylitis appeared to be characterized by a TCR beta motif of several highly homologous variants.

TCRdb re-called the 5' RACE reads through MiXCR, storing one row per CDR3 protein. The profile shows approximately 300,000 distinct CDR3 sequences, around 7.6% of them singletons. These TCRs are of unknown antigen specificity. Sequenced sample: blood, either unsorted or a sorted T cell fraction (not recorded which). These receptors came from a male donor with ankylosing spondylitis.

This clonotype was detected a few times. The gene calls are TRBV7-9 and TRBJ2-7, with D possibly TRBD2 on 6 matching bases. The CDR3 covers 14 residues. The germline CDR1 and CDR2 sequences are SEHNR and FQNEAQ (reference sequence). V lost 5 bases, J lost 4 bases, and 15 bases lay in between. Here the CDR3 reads CASSADGRGYEQYF. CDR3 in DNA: TGTGCCAGCAGCGCTGACGGGAGAGGGTACGAGCAGTACTTC.

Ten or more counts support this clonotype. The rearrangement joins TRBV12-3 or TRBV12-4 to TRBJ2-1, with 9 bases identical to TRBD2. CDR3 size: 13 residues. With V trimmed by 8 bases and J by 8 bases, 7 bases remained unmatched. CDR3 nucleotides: TGTGCCAGCGGGCTAGCGGGAATTCATGAGCAGTTCTTC. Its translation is CASGLAGIHEQFF.

The CDR3 protein is CAGQGRGYSNQPQHF. In nucleotides, the CDR3 is TGTGCCGGACAGGGAAGGGGTTATAGCAATCAGCCCCAGCATTTT. The chain recombines TRBV27 with TRBJ1-5; 8 bases match TRBD1. This CDR3 has 15 amino acids. The germline V gene encodes CDR1 MNHEY and CDR2 SMNVEV (reference sequence). The J segment lost 0 bases and the V segment lost 11 bases, leaving 9 bases of the junction unmatched.

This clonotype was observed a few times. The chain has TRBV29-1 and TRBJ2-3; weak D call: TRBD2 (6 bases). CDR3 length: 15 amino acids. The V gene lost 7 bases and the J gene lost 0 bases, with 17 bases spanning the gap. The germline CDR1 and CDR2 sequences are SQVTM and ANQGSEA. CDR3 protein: CSARRGRLSTDTQYF. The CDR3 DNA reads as TGCAGCGCGCGGAGGGGACGTCTTAGCACAGATACGCAGTATTTT.

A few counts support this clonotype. CDR3 sequence (DNA): TGTGCCAGTAGTATAGGGCGGGAGAGGTACAATGAGCAGTTCTTC. It translates to CASSIGRERYNEQFF. This chain uses TRBV19 with TRBJ2-1, with 7 bases that match TRBD2. This CDR3 has 15 amino acids. V lost 1 base to trimming and J lost 4 bases; unmatched junction nucleotides: 4. The V gene's germline CDR1 is LNHDA and CDR2 SQIVND (reference sequence). Full variable domain (outside the CDR3, taken from reference TRBV19 and TRBJ2-1): DGGITQSPKYLFRKEGQNVTLSCEQNLNHDAMYWYRQDPGQGLRLIYYSQIVNDFQKGDIAEGYSVSREKKESFPLTVTSAQKNPTAFYLCASSIGRERYNEQFFGPGTRLTVL.

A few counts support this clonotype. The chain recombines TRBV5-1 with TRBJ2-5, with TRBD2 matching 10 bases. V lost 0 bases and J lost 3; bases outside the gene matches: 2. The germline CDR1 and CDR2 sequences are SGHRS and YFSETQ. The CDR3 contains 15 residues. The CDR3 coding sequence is TGCGCCAGCAGCTTGGCAGGACTAGCGGAAGAGACCCAGTACTTC. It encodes CASSLAGLAEETQYF.

The CDR3 nucleotides are TGCAGCTCCGTGGGCGCCCAAGAGACCCAGTACTTC. Residues: CSSVGAQETQYF. The rearrangement joins TRBV29-1 to TRBJ2-5; no reliable D call. The length of the CDR3 is 12 residues. The germline gives CDR1 SQVTM, CDR2 ANQGSEA. V gave up 8 bases and J gave up 1 base, with 11 bases separating them.

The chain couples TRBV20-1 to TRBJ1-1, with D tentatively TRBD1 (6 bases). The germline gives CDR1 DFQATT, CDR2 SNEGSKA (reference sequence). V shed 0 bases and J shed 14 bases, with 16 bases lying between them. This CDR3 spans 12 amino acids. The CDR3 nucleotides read TGCAGTGCTAGAGATAATTCTGGGGGGCCCTTCTTT. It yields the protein CSARDNSGGPFF.

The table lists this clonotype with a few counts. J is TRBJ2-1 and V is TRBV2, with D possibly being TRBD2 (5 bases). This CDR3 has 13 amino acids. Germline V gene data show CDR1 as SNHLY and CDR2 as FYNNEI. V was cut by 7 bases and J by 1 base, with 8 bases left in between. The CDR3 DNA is TGTGCCAGCATTCGGGATTCCTACAATGAGCAGTTCTTC. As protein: CASIRDSYNEQFF.

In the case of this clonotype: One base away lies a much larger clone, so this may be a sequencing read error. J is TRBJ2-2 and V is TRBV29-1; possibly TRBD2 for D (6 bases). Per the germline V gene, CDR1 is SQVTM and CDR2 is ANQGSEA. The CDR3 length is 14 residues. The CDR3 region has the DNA TGCAGAGCCCTCAGGAGGGATAGCACCGGGGAGCTGTTTTTT. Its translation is CRALRRDSTGELFF.

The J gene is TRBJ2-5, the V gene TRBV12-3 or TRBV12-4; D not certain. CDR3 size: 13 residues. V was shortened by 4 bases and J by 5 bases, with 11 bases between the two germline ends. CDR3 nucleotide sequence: TGTGCCAGCAGTTCAAGCGAAGGGGAGACCCAGTACTTC. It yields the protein CASSSSEGETQYF.

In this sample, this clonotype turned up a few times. The CDR3 sequence: CASSSPRGTDTQYF. The CDR3 nucleotides are TGTGCCAGCAGTTCCCCCAGGGGCACAGATACGCAGTATTTT. This chain links TRBV12-3 or TRBV12-4 with TRBJ2-3; D might be TRBD1 (5 bases). The V end lost 4 bases, the J end lost 1 base, and 9 bases lay between the germline ends. The CDR3 totals 14 residues.

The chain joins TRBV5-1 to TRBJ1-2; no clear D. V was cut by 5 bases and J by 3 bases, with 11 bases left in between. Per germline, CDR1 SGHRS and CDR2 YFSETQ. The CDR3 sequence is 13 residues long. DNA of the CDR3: TGCGCCAGCAGTGTCGGAGTAGACTATGGCTACACCTTC. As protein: CASSVGVDYGYTF.

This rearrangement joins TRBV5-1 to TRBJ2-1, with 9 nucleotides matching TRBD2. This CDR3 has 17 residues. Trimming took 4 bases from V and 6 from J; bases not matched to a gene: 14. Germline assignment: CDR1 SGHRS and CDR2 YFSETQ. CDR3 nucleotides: TGCGCCAGCAGCCACAGGGAATCCGGGACTAGCACCAATGAGCAGTTCTTC. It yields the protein CASSHRESGTSTNEQFF.

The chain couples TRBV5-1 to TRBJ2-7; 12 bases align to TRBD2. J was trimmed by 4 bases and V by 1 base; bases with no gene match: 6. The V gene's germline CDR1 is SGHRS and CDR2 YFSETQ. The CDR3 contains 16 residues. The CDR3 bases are TGCGCCAGCAGCTTGCAACCCCTAGCGGGAGGGTACGAGCAGTACTTC. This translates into CASSLQPLAGGYEQYF.

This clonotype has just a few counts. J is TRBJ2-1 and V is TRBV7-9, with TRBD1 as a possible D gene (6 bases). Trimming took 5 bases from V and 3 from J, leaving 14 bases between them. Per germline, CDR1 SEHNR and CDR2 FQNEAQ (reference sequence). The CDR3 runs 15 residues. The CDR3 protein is CASSPGAAGYNEQFF. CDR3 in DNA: TGTGCCAGCAGCCCAGGGGCCGCAGGCTACAATGAGCAGTTCTTC.

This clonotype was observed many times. CDR3 DNA: TGCGCCAGCAGCTTTGCAGCGGGGGACACCGGGGAGCTGTTTTTT. It is translated as CASSFAAGDTGELFF. The chain joins TRBV5-1 to TRBJ2-2; 8 bases line up with TRBD2. V was clipped by 2 bases and J by 3 bases; unmatched bases: 3. The CDR3 extends over 15 amino acids. CDR1 is SGHRS and CDR2 is YFSETQ in the germline V gene.

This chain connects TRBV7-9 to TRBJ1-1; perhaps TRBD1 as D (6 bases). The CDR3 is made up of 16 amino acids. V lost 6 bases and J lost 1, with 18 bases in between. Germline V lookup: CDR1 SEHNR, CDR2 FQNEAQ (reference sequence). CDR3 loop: CASRPRAGTTNTEAFF. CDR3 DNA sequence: TGTGCCAGCAGGCCTCGCGCCGGGACAACGAACACTGAAGCTTTCTTT.

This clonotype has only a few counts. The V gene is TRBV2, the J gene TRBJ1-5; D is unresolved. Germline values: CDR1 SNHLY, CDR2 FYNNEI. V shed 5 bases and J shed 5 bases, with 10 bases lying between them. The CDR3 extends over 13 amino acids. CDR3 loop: CASSLGPHQPQHF. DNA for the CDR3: TGTGCCAGCAGTCTCGGGCCTCATCAGCCCCAGCATTTT. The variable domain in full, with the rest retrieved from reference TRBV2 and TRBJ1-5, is EPEVTQTPSHQVTQMGQEVILRCVPISNHLYFYWYRQILGQKVEFLVSFYNNEISEKSEIFDDQFSVERPDGSNFTLKIRSTKLEDSAMYFCASSLGPHQPQHFGDGTRLSIL.

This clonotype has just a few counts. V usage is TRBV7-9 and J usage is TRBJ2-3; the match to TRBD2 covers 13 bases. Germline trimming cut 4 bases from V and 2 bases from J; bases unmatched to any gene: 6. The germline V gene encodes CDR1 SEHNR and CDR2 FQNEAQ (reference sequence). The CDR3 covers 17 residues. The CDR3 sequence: CASSSGLAGYLTDTQYF. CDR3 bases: TGTGCCAGCAGCTCGGGACTAGCGGGATACCTCACAGATACGCAGTATTTT. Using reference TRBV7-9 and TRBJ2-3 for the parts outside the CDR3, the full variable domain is DTGVSQNPRHKITKRGQNVTFRCDPISEHNRLYWYRQTLGQGPEFLTYFQNEAQLEKSRLLSDRFSAERPKGSFSTLEIQRTEQGDSAMYLCASSSGLAGYLTDTQYFGPGTRLTVL.

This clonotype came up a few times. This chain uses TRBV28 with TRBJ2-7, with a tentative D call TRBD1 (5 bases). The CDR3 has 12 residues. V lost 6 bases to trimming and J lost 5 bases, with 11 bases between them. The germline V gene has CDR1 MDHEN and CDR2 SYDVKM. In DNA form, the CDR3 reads TGTGCCAGCAGGGCAGGGATCCACGAGCAGTACTTC. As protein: CASRAGIHEQYF.

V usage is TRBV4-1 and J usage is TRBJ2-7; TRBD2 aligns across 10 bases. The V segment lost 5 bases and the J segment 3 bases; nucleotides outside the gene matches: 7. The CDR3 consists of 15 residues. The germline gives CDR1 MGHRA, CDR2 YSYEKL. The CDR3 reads CASSEASGSFYEQYF. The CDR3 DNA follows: TGCGCCAGCAGCGAAGCTAGCGGGAGTTTCTACGAGCAGTACTTC.

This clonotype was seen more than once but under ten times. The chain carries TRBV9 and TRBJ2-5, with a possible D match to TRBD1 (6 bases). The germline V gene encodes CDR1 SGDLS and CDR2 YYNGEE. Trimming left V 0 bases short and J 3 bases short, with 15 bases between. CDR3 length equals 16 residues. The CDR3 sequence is CASSVGGRGTKETQYF. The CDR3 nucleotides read TGTGCCAGCAGCGTAGGGGGCAGGGGAACTAAAGAGACCCAGTACTTC.

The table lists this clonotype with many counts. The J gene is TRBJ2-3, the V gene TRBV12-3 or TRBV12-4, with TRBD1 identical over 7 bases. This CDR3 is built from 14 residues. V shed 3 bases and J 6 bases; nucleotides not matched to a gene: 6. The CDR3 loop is CASSFVRGMDTQYF. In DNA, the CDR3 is TGTGCCAGCAGTTTCGTCAGGGGGATGGATACGCAGTATTTT.

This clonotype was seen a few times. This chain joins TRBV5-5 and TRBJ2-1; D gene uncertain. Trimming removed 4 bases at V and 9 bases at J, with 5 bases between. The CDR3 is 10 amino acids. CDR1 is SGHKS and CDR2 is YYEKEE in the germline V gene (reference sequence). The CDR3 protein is CASSRFEQFF. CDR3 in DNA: TGTGCCAGCAGCCGCTTTGAGCAGTTCTTC. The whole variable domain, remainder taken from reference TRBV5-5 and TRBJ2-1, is DAGVTQSPTHLIKTRGQQVTLRCSPISGHKSVSWYQQVLGQGPQFIFQYYEKEERGRGNFPDRFSARQFPNYSSELNVNALLLGDSALYLCASSRFEQFFGPGTRLTVL.

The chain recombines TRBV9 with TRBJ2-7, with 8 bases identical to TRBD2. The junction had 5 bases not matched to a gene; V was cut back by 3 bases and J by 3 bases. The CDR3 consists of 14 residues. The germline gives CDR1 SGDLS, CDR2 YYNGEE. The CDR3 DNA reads TGTGCCAGCAGCGGTGGGACTAGTATCTACGAGCAGTACTTC. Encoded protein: CASSGGTSIYEQYF.

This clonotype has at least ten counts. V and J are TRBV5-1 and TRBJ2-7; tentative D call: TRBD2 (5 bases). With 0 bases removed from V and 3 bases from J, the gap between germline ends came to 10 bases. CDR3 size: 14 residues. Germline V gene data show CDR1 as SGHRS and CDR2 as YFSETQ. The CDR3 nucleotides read TGCGCCAGCAGCTTGGCGGGAACAATCTACGAGCAGTACTTC. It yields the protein CASSLAGTIYEQYF.

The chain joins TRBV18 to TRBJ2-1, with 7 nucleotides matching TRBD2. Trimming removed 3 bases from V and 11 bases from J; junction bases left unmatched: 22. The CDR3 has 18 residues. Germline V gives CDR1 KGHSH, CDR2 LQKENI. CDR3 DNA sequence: TGTGCCAGCTCACCTGAATTCGGTGTAGCGGGTGGTCCGATTAAGCAGTTCTTC. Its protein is CASSPEFGVAGGPIKQFF.

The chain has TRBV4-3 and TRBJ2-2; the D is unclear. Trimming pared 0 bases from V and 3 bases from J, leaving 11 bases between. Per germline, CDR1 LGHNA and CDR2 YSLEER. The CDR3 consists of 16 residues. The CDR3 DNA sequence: TGCGCCAGCAGCCAAGAATTACGGGTAGACACCGGGGAGCTGTTTTTT. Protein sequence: CASSQELRVDTGELFF.

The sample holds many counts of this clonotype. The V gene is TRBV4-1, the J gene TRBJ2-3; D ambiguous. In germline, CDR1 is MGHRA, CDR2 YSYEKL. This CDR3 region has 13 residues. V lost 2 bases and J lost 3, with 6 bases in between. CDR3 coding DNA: TGCGCCAGCAGCCAACGAACGACAGATACGCAGTATTTT. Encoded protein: CASSQRTTDTQYF.